The T cell receptor (beta chain) described here comes from a study of shared clonotypes between healthy human individuals. The study drew all its donors from Caucasian adults living in Nashville, Tennessee. Researchers partitioned CD4+ cells into CD45RA+ naive and CD45RA-negative memory subsets. Sorted-subset replicate PCR reactions were performed with about 200 ng DNA, corresponding to roughly 31,000 T cell genomes. Original data processing: For the immunoSEQ data, sequences were junction-only without quality scores, so filtering differed. Clones were sequenced by immunoSEQ multiplex PCR, and TCRdb holds only the in-frame ones, with some missing. V and J calls and clone size are given by that table; D and trimming were obtained from the DNA. The repertoire holds millions of clones, with 90% to 95% as singletons. The V end was cut by 2 bases, the J end by 0 bases, with 12 bases between. The CDR3 totals 16 residues. Germline V lookup: CDR1 SGHRS, CDR2 YFSETQ.

This chain uses TRBV5-1 with TRBJ2-1, with TRBD2 as a possible D gene (6 bases). The sample was naive CD4+ T cells sorted from blood. Subset specified: CD45RA+ positively selected. The receptor's source is a young man in good health. The CDR3 sequence: CASSLISGYSYNEQFF. The CDR3 bases are TGCGCCAGCAGCTTAATTAGCGGCTACTCCTACAATGAGCAGTTCTTC.